This is a list of T cell receptor beta chains from one sample in a study of blood T cell repertoires in COVID-19. TCRdb keeps only in-frame clones here, not all; method: immunoSEQ multiplex PCR. The profile shows 45,000 to 55,000 clones, 75% to 95% of them singletons. The specimen was peripheral blood. These receptors were obtained from a woman aged 40 to 55 with active COVID-19. The CDR3 runs from the conserved cysteine through the conserved F or W. The order of the fields is D gene, clone size, V gene, J gene, CDR3 protein, CDR3 DNA. A D gene is named only where the DNA matches it firmly. A row's size may be missing; if present it is once, few, many or a size class.

D gene: -; clone size: -; V gene: TRBV6-5; J gene: TRBJ1-2; CDR3 protein: CASRRQFYGYTF; CDR3 DNA: TGTGCCAGCAGGAGGCAGTTCTATGGCTACACCTTC
D gene: TRBD1; clone size: -; V gene: TRBV10-3; J gene: TRBJ1-2; CDR3 protein: CAISESYRGQSYGYTF; CDR3 DNA: TGTGCCATCAGTGAGTCATACAGGGGGCAAAGCTATGGCTACACCTTC
D gene: TRBD2; clone size: once; V gene: TRBV11-3; J gene: TRBJ2-4; CDR3 protein: CASSLRGDIQYF; CDR3 DNA: TGTGCCAGCAGCTTACGGGGGGACATTCAGTACTTC
D gene: -; clone size: -; V gene: TRBV7-2; J gene: TRBJ1-6; CDR3 protein: CASSLAQRNSPLHF; CDR3 DNA: TGTGCCAGCAGCCTGGCACAGAGAAATTCACCCCTCCACTTT
D gene: TRBD2; clone size: -; V gene: TRBV2; J gene: TRBJ2-3; CDR3 protein: CASRRSGTGTTDTQYF; CDR3 DNA: TGTGCCAGCAGGAGAAGCGGGACGGGCACCACAGATACGCAGTATTTT
D gene: -; clone size: -; V gene: TRBV7-3; J gene: TRBJ1-1; CDR3 protein: CASSLHGANTEAFF; CDR3 DNA: TGTGCCAGCAGCTTACATGGAGCGAACACTGAAGCTTTCTTT
D gene: -; clone size: -; V gene: TRBV7-9; J gene: TRBJ2-2; CDR3 protein: CASSLLSAVGELFF; CDR3 DNA: TGTGCCAGCAGCTTATTATCAGCGGTTGGGGAGCTGTTTTTT
D gene: -; clone size: -; V gene: TRBV9; J gene: TRBJ1-1; CDR3 protein: CASSPDMNTEAFF; CDR3 DNA: TGTGCCAGCAGCCCCGACATGAACACTGAAGCTTTCTTT
D gene: TRBD1; clone size: once; V gene: TRBV14; J gene: TRBJ2-1; CDR3 protein: CASSHLGTGGFLDEQFF; CDR3 DNA: TGTGCCAGCAGCCACCTGGGGACAGGGGGTTTTCTAGATGAGCAGTTCTTC
D gene: TRBD1; clone size: -; V gene: TRBV9; J gene: TRBJ1-1; CDR3 protein: CASSAVGQRNTEAFF; CDR3 DNA: TGTGCCAGCAGCGCGGTGGGACAGAGAAACACTGAAGCTTTCTTT
D gene: TRBD2; clone size: -; V gene: TRBV7-3; J gene: TRBJ2-2; CDR3 protein: CASSLNGGGNTGELFF; CDR3 DNA: TGTGCCAGCAGCTTAAACGGCGGGGGTAACACCGGGGAGCTGTTTTTT
D gene: TRBD2; clone size: -; V gene: TRBV19; J gene: TRBJ2-2; CDR3 protein: CATQAGTSHTGELFF; CDR3 DNA: TGTGCCACCCAAGCTGGGACTAGCCACACCGGGGAGCTGTTTTTT
D gene: TRBD1; clone size: -; V gene: TRBV2; J gene: TRBJ2-5; CDR3 protein: CASSEADRGRGETQYF; CDR3 DNA: TGTGCCAGCAGTGAGGCGGACAGGGGGCGTGGGGAGACCCAGTACTTC
D gene: -; clone size: -; V gene: TRBV5-1; J gene: TRBJ2-1; CDR3 protein: CASSFRPIVADNDYNEQFF; CDR3 DNA: TGCGCCAGCAGCTTTCGGCCAATAGTCGCAGACAACGATTACAATGAGCAGTTCTTC
D gene: -; clone size: -; V gene: TRBV2; J gene: TRBJ1-1; CDR3 protein: CASIATMNTEAFF; CDR3 DNA: TGTGCCAGCATAGCGACGATGAACACTGAAGCTTTCTTT
D gene: TRBD1; clone size: -; V gene: TRBV11-3; J gene: TRBJ2-5; CDR3 protein: CASSSGTGQETQYF; CDR3 DNA: TGTGCCAGCAGCTCTGGGACAGGGCAAGAGACCCAGTACTTC
D gene: TRBD1; clone size: few; V gene: TRBV6-5; J gene: TRBJ1-5; CDR3 protein: CASGRGTNQPQHF; CDR3 DNA: TGTGCCAGCGGCAGGGGGACGAATCAGCCCCAGCATTTT
D gene: TRBD2; clone size: -; V gene: TRBV6-1; J gene: TRBJ2-7; CDR3 protein: CASSEEGGVYYEQYF; CDR3 DNA: TGTGCCAGCAGTGAAGAGGGAGGGGTCTACTACGAGCAGTACTTC
D gene: -; clone size: -; V gene: TRBV3-1/TRBV3-2; J gene: TRBJ1-3; CDR3 protein: CASSYRGDGNTIYF; CDR3 DNA: TGTGCCAGCAGTTATCGGGGGGATGGAAACACCATATATTTT
D gene: -; clone size: -; V gene: TRBV27; J gene: TRBJ1-1; CDR3 protein: CASSPGRLTEAFF; CDR3 DNA: TGTGCCAGCAGTCCCGGCAGGTTAACTGAAGCTTTCTTT
D gene: -; clone size: -; V gene: TRBV19; J gene: TRBJ2-2; CDR3 protein: CASSIMGTANTGELFF; CDR3 DNA: TGTGCCAGTAGTATCATGGGCACCGCGAACACCGGGGAGCTGTTTTTT
D gene: -; clone size: -; V gene: TRBV12-5; J gene: TRBJ1-1; CDR3 protein: CASGLLVVGGGPMNTEAFF; CDR3 DNA: TGTGCTAGTGGTTTGTTGGTGGTTGGGGGCGGGCCAATGAACACTGAAGCTTTCTTT
D gene: -; clone size: -; V gene: TRBV6-1; J gene: TRBJ1-5; CDR3 protein: CASSEALPSTQHF; CDR3 DNA: TGTGCCAGCAGTGAAGCGCTACCCTCGACCCAGCATTTT
D gene: TRBD2; clone size: -; V gene: TRBV19; J gene: TRBJ2-5; CDR3 protein: CASSSSGGLTQETQYF; CDR3 DNA: TGTGCCAGTAGTTCTAGCGGGGGGTTGACTCAAGAGACCCAGTACTTC
D gene: -; clone size: -; V gene: TRBV5-5; J gene: TRBJ2-2; CDR3 protein: CASSSTGIQGTGELFF; CDR3 DNA: TGTGCCAGCAGCTCCACAGGGATACAAGGGACCGGGGAGCTGTTTTTT
D gene: TRBD1; clone size: -; V gene: TRBV6-5; J gene: TRBJ2-3; CDR3 protein: CAIRTGDTDTQYF; CDR3 DNA: TGTGCCATCCGGACAGGGGACACAGATACGCAGTATTTT
D gene: TRBD2; clone size: -; V gene: TRBV6-1; J gene: TRBJ2-3; CDR3 protein: CASREAGRADTQYF; CDR3 DNA: TGTGCCAGCAGAGAAGCGGGGAGGGCAGATACGCAGTATTTT
D gene: -; clone size: few; V gene: TRBV7-8; J gene: TRBJ2-1; CDR3 protein: CASSLSHGAYNEQFF; CDR3 DNA: TGTGCCAGCAGCTTAAGCCACGGGGCCTACAATGAGCAGTTCTTC
D gene: -; clone size: -; V gene: TRBV5-1; J gene: TRBJ1-3; CDR3 protein: CASSLAGAVNTIYF; CDR3 DNA: TGCGCCAGCAGCTTGGCAGGGGCAGTTAACACCATATATTTT
D gene: TRBD1; clone size: -; V gene: TRBV19; J gene: TRBJ2-5; CDR3 protein: CASSIARTGVETQYF; CDR3 DNA: TGTGCCAGTAGTATAGCCAGGACAGGGGTAGAGACCCAGTACTTC
D gene: TRBD1; clone size: -; V gene: TRBV4-3; J gene: TRBJ1-6; CDR3 protein: CASSQDDRVVESPLHF; CDR3 DNA: TGCGCCAGCAGCCAAGATGACAGGGTGGTAGAGTCACCCCTCCACTTT
D gene: -; clone size: -; V gene: TRBV25-1; J gene: TRBJ2-7; CDR3 protein: CASSAKRVGTIPYEQYF; CDR3 DNA: TGTGCCAGCAGTGCTAAACGAGTAGGGACAATCCCCTACGAGCAGTACTTC
D gene: -; clone size: -; V gene: TRBV7-8; J gene: TRBJ2-7; CDR3 protein: CASSFGQSYEQYF; CDR3 DNA: TGTGCCAGCAGCTTCGGACAGAGCTACGAGCAGTACTTC
D gene: -; clone size: -; V gene: TRBV10-3; J gene: TRBJ2-1; CDR3 protein: CAISDQGLAKDRGFF; CDR3 DNA: TGTGCCATCAGTGACCAAGGACTAGCGAAAGACAGGGGGTTCTTC
D gene: TRBD1; clone size: -; V gene: TRBV6-2/TRBV6-3; J gene: TRBJ1-1; CDR3 protein: CASSPQGASTEAFF; CDR3 DNA: TGTGCCAGCAGCCCACAGGGGGCAAGTACTGAAGCTTTCTTT
D gene: TRBD2; clone size: -; V gene: TRBV25-1; J gene: TRBJ2-2; CDR3 protein: CASKAPGTSSAGELFF; CDR3 DNA: TGTGCCAGCAAAGCCCCCGGGACTAGCTCGGCCGGGGAGCTGTTTTTT
D gene: TRBD1; clone size: -; V gene: TRBV3-1/TRBV3-2; J gene: TRBJ2-3; CDR3 protein: CASSPTPGQEFYAQYF; CDR3 DNA: TGTGCCAGCAGCCCCACCCCGGGACAGGAGTTTTATGCGCAGTATTTT
D gene: TRBD1; clone size: -; V gene: TRBV7-6; J gene: TRBJ2-7; CDR3 protein: CASSLGDRVSPISYEQYF; CDR3 DNA: TGTGCCAGCAGCTTAGGGGACAGGGTTTCACCCATCTCCTACGAGCAGTACTTC
D gene: TRBD1; clone size: -; V gene: TRBV30; J gene: TRBJ2-7; CDR3 protein: CAWSLRGLEQYF; CDR3 DNA: TGTGCCTGGAGTCTGAGGGGGCTCGAGCAGTACTTC
D gene: -; clone size: -; V gene: TRBV3-1/TRBV3-2; J gene: TRBJ2-2; CDR3 protein: CASSQGGANTGELFF; CDR3 DNA: TGTGCCAGCAGCCAAGGGGGGGCGAACACCGGGGAGCTGTTTTTT
D gene: TRBD2; clone size: -; V gene: TRBV4-3; J gene: TRBJ2-4; CDR3 protein: CASSRNLAGAGNIQYF; CDR3 DNA: TGCGCCAGCAGCCGGAATCTAGCGGGGGCGGGAAACATTCAGTACTTC
D gene: TRBD1; clone size: -; V gene: TRBV19; J gene: TRBJ2-7; CDR3 protein: CASSLTHRGHSYEQYF; CDR3 DNA: TGTGCCAGTAGCCTTACCCACAGGGGGCACTCCTACGAGCAGTACTTC
D gene: TRBD2; clone size: once; V gene: TRBV7-2; J gene: TRBJ2-7; CDR3 protein: CASSLGPTEGRGEQYF; CDR3 DNA: TGTGCCAGCAGCTTAGGACCCACGGAGGGGAGGGGCGAGCAGTACTTC
D gene: -; clone size: -; V gene: TRBV7-9; J gene: TRBJ1-1; CDR3 protein: CASSKTPQGWVTANTEAFF; CDR3 DNA: TGTGCCAGCAGCAAAACTCCACAGGGTTGGGTGACTGCGAACACTGAAGCTTTCTTT
D gene: -; clone size: once; V gene: TRBV2; J gene: TRBJ1-4; CDR3 protein: CASSGSTARNEKLFF; CDR3 DNA: TGTGCCAGCAGTGGGTCGACAGCGAGGAATGAAAAACTGTTTTTT
D gene: TRBD1; clone size: -; V gene: TRBV19; J gene: TRBJ1-4; CDR3 protein: CASSTRQGANEKLFF; CDR3 DNA: TGTGCCAGTAGTACCCGACAGGGGGCGAATGAAAAACTGTTTTTT
D gene: TRBD2; clone size: -; V gene: TRBV30; J gene: TRBJ2-7; CDR3 protein: CAWSVRRASGAYEQYF; CDR3 DNA: TGTGCCTGGAGTGTTAGGCGGGCTAGCGGGGCCTACGAGCAGTACTTC
D gene: -; clone size: few; V gene: TRBV7-3; J gene: TRBJ2-7; CDR3 protein: CASSLNSVVGEQYF; CDR3 DNA: TGTGCCAGCAGCTTAAATTCGGTAGTTGGCGAGCAGTACTTC
D gene: TRBD1; clone size: -; V gene: TRBV5-1; J gene: TRBJ2-1; CDR3 protein: CASSPGQGGNEQFF; CDR3 DNA: TGCGCCAGCAGCCCGGGACAGGGTGGCAATGAGCAGTTCTTC
D gene: TRBD1; clone size: -; V gene: TRBV2; J gene: TRBJ1-2; CDR3 protein: CAGNVQGAGYGYTF; CDR3 DNA: TGTGCCGGAAATGTACAGGGGGCAGGCTATGGCTACACCTTC
D gene: -; clone size: -; V gene: TRBV12-3/TRBV12-4; J gene: TRBJ2-4; CDR3 protein: CASTQRAKNIQYF; CDR3 DNA: TGTGCCAGCACGCAGCGGGCCAAAAACATTCAGTACTTC
D gene: -; clone size: -; V gene: TRBV6-2/TRBV6-3; J gene: TRBJ1-1; CDR3 protein: CASSYSLGQGLTEAFF; CDR3 DNA: TGTGCCAGCAGTTACTCTTTAGGGCAGGGGTTGACTGAAGCTTTCTTT
D gene: -; clone size: -; V gene: TRBV3-1/TRBV3-2; J gene: TRBJ1-1; CDR3 protein: CASHSNGDTEAFF; CDR3 DNA: TGTGCCAGCCACAGCAACGGGGACACTGAAGCTTTCTTT
D gene: -; clone size: -; V gene: TRBV6-5; J gene: TRBJ2-5; CDR3 protein: CASSYSRVAETQYF; CDR3 DNA: TGTGCCAGCAGTTACTCGAGGGTGGCAGAGACCCAGTACTTC
D gene: -; clone size: -; V gene: TRBV19; J gene: TRBJ2-5; CDR3 protein: CASNMGTAGGTQYF; CDR3 DNA: TGTGCCAGTAACATGGGGACTGCCGGGGGGACCCAGTACTTC